This note documents a single T cell receptor beta chain sequence. Recruitment covered over 20 US areas and drew participants whose ages spanned roughly 18 to 100 years. Which cohort a participant joined came from the clinical history participants gave. The sample comes from a study of blood T cell repertoires in COVID-19. V dropped 7 bases and J dropped 0 bases, with 12 bases sitting between them. The CDR3 totals 14 residues. Germline CDR1 reads SNHLY; CDR2 reads FYNNEI. Only in-frame clones appear in the TCRdb table, and some are missing; sequencing was by immunoSEQ multiplex PCR. The sample records roughly 250,000 clones, more than 75% being singletons.

The specimen was PBMCs or T cells enriched from blood (not recorded which). The TCR originated in a woman in her thirties or forties with acute COVID-19. This chain connects TRBV2 to TRBJ1-2; unclear D gene. CDR3 amino acids: CASILTGANYGYTF. As DNA, the CDR3 is TGTGCCAGCATTCTGACTGGAGCTAACTATGGCTACACCTTC.